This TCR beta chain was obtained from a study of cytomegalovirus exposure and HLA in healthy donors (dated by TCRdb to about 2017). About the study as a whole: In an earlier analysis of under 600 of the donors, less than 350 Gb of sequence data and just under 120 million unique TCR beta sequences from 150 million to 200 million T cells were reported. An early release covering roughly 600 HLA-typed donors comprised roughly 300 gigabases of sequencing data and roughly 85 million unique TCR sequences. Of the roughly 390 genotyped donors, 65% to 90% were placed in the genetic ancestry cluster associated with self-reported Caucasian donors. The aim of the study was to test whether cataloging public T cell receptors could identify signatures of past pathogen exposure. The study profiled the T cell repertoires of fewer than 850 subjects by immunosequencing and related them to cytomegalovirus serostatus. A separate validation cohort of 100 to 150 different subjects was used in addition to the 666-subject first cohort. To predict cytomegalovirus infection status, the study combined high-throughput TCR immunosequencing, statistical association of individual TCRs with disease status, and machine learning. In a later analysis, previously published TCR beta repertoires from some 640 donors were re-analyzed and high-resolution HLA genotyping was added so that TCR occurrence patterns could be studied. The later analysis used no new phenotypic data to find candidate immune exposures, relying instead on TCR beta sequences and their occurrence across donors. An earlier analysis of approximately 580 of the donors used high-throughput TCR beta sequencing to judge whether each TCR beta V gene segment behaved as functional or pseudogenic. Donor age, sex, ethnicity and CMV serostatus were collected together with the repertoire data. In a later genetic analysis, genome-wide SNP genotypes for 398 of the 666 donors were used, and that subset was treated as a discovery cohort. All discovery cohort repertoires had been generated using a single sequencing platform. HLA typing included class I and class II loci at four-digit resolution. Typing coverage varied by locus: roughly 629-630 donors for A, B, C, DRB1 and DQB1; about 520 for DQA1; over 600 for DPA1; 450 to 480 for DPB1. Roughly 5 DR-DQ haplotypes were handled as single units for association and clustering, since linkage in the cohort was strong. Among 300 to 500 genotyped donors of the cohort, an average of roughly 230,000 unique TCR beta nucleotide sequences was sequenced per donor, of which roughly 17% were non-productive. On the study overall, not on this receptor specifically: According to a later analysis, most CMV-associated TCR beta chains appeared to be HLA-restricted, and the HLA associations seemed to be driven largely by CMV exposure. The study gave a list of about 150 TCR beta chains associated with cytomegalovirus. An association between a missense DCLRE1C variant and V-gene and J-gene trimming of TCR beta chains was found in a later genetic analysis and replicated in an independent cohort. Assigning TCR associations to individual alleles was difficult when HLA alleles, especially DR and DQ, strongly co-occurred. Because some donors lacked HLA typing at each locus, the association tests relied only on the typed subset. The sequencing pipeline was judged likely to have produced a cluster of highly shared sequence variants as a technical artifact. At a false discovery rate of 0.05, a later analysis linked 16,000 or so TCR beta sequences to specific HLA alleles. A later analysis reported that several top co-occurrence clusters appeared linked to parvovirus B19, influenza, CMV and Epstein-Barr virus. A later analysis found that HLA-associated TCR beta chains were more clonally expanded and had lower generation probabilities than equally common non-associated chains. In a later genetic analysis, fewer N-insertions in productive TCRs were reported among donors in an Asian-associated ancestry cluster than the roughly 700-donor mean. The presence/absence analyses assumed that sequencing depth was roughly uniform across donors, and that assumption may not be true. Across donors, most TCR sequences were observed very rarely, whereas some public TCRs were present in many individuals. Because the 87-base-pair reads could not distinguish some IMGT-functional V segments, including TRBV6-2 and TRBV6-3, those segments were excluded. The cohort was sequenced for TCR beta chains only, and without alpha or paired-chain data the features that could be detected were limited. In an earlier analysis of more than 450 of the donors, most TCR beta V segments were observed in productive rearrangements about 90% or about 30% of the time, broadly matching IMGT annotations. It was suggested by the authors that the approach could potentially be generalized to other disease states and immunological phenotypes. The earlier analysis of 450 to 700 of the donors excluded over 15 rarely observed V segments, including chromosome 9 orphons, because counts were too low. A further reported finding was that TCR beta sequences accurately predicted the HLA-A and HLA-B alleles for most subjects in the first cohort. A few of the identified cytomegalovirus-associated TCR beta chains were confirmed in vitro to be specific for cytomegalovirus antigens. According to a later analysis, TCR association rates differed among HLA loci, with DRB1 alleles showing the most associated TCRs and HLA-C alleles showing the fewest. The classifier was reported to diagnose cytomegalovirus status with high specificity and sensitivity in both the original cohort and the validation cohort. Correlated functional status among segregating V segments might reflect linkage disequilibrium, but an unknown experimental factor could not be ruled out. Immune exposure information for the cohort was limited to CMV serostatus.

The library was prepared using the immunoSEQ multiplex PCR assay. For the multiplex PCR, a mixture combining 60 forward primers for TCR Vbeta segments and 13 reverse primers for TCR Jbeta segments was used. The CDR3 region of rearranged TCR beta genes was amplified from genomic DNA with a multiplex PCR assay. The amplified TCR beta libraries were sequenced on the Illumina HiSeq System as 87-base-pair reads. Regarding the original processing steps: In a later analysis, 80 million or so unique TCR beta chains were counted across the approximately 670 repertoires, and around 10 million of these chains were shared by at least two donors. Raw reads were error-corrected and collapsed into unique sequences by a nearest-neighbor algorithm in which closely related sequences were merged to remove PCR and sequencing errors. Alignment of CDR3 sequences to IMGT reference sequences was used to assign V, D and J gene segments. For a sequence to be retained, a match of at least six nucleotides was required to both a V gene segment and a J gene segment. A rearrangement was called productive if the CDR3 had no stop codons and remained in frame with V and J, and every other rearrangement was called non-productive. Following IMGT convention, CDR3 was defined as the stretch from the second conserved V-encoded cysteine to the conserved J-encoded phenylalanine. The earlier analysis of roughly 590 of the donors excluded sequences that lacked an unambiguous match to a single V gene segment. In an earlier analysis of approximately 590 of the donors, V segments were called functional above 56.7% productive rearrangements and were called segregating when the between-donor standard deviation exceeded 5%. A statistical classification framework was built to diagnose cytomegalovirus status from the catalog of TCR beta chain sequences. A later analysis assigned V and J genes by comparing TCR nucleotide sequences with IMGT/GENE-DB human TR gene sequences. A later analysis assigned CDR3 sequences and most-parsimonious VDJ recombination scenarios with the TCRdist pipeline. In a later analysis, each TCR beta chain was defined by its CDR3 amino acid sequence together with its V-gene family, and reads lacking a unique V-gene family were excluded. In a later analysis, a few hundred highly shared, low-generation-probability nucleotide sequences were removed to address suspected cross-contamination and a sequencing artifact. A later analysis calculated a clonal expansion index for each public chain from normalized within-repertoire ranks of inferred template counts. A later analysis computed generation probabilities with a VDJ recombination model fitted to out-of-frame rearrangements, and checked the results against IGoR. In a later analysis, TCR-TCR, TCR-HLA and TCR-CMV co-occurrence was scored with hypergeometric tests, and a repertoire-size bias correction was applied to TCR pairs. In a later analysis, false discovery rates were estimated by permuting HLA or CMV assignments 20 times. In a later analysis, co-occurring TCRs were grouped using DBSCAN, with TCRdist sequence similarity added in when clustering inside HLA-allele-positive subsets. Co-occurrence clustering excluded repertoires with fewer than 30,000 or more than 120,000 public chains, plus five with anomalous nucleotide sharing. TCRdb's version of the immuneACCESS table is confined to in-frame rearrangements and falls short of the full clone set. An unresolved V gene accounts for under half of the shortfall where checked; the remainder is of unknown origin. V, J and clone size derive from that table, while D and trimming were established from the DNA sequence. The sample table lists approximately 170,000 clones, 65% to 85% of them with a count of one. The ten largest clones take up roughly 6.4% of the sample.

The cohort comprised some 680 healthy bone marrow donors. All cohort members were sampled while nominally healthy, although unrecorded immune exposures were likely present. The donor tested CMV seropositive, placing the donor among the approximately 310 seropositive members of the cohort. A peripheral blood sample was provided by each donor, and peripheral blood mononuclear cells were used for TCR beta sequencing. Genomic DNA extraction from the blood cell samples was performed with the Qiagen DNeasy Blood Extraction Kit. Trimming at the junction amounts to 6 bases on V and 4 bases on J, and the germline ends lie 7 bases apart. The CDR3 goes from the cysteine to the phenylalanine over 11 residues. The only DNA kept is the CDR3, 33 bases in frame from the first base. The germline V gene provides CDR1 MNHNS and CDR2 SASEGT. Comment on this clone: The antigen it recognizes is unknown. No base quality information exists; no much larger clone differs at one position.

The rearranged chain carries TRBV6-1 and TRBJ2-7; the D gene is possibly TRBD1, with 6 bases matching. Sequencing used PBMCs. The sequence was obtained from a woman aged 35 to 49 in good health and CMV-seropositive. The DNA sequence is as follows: TGTGCCAGCAGACAGGGTTACGAGCAGTACTTC. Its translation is CASRQGYEQYF.